Listed below are T cell receptor beta chains from one sample, sequenced in a study of beta chain features in type 1 diabetes. The protocol was immunoSEQ multiplex PCR, while the TCRdb copy is restricted to in-frame clones and leaves out a portion. Of about 340,000 clones listed, roughly 12% are singletons. Input material: naive CD4+ T cells from blood. These receptors all come from a young woman with type 1 diabetes. Each CDR3 is given with its conserved first and last residue. Fields, in order: J gene, V gene, D gene, clone size, CDR3 protein, CDR3 DNA. A D gene is named only where the DNA matches it firmly. Only part of the rows carry a size: once, few, many, or a class if the clone is expanded.

TRBJ2-6,TRBV6-5,NA,NA,CASSYRPSGANVLTF,TGTGCCAGCAGTTACCGTCCCTCTGGGGCCAACGTCCTGACTTTC
TRBJ1-2,TRBV5-4,TRBD1,NA,CASTGDRGVIGGYTF,TGTGCCAGCACCGGGGACAGGGGCGTAATCGGTGGCTACACCTTC
TRBJ1-2,TRBV18,NA,NA,CASSPVGYGYTF,TGTGCCAGCTCACCGGTCGGTTATGGCTACACCTTC
TRBJ2-5,TRBV11-2,NA,NA,CASSAWSGVQGETQYF,TGTGCCAGCAGCGCCTGGAGTGGGGTACAGGGAGAGACCCAGTACTTC
TRBJ2-3,TRBV9,NA,few,CASSPVGPDTQYF,TGTGCCAGCAGCCCCGTTGGCCCAGATACGCAGTATTTT
TRBJ2-4,TRBV2,NA,NA,CASLREKLPLAKNIQYF,TGTGCCAGCCTTAGAGAGAAGTTGCCTCTAGCCAAAAACATTCAGTACTTC
TRBJ2-7,TRBV9,NA,NA,CASSDTVHQQYF,TGTGCCAGCAGCGACACAGTACACCAGCAGTACTTC
TRBJ2-1,TRBV7-2,TRBD2,few,CASSPASGSYNEQFF,TGTGCCAGCAGCCCTGCTAGCGGGAGCTACAATGAGCAGTTCTTC
TRBJ2-7,TRBV30,NA,NA,CAFCEWSSYEQYF,TGTGCCTTTTGCGAATGGAGCTCCTACGAGCAGTACTTC
TRBJ1-2,TRBV5-6,NA,NA,CASSFHLGGYTF,TGTGCCAGCAGCTTTCATCTTGGCGGCTACACCTTC
TRBJ2-2,TRBV7-9,NA,NA,CASSLAGSPTGELFF,TGTGCCAGCAGCTTAGCCGGGTCTCCCACCGGGGAGCTGTTTTTT
TRBJ1-2,TRBV29-1,NA,NA,CSVGALNYGYTF,TGCAGCGTTGGGGCCCTTAACTATGGCTACACCTTC
TRBJ1-1,TRBV18,TRBD1,NA,CASSTGENTEAFF,TGTGCCAGCTCCACAGGGGAGAACACTGAAGCTTTCTTT
TRBJ2-1,TRBV28,NA,NA,CASSPGLLSAPGNEQFF,TGTGCCAGCAGCCCGGGTCTTCTCTCCGCTCCGGGCAATGAGCAGTTCTTC
TRBJ2-7,TRBV19,TRBD1,once,CASSRGQGLNEQYF,TGTGCCAGTAGCCGAGGACAGGGGTTGAACGAGCAGTACTTC
TRBJ1-5,TRBV11-2,NA,few,CASSLAGLGNQPQHF,TGTGCCAGCAGCTTAGCTGGTCTCGGTAATCAGCCCCAGCATTTT
TRBJ2-5,TRBV5-4,NA,NA,CASSLALSGQGRETQYF,TGTGCCAGCAGCTTGGCCTTAAGCGGCCAAGGGCGGGAGACCCAGTACTTC
TRBJ2-5,TRBV7-6,NA,few,CASSLVLGEVQETQYF,TGTGCCAGCAGCTTAGTTCTCGGAGAAGTCCAAGAGACCCAGTACTTC
TRBJ2-1,TRBV29-1,NA,few,CSVEVGATLRNNEQFF,TGCAGCGTTGAAGTTGGGGCAACCCTAAGGAACAATGAGCAGTTCTTC
TRBJ2-1,TRBV7-2,NA,few,CASRNGWGRSSYNEQFF,TGTGCCAGCAGGAACGGGTGGGGGAGGAGCTCCTACAATGAGCAGTTCTTC
TRBJ1-5,TRBV15,NA,NA,CATSRGQDGYNQPQHF,TGTGCCACCAGCAGAGGACAGGACGGATACAATCAGCCCCAGCATTTT
TRBJ1-1,TRBV29-1,NA,NA,CSVEDPAGKTEAFF,TGCAGCGTTGAAGACCCGGCCGGGAAAACTGAAGCTTTCTTT
TRBJ1-5,TRBV28,NA,few,CASRGAGSNQPQHF,TGTGCCAGCAGGGGGGCGGGTAGCAATCAGCCCCAGCATTTT
TRBJ2-3,TRBV18,TRBD2,NA,CASSPGTTTDTQYF,TGTGCCAGCTCACCAGGGACTACCACAGATACGCAGTATTTT
TRBJ1-2,TRBV7-2,NA,NA,CASSLALNYGYTF,TGTGCCAGCAGCTTAGCACTGAACTATGGCTACACCTTC
TRBJ1-3,TRBV27,TRBD1,NA,CASSPYGTGASGNTIYF,TGTGCCAGCAGCCCATACGGGACAGGGGCCTCTGGAAACACCATATATTTT
TRBJ2-1,TRBV11-3,NA,NA,CASSLDLSEQFF,TGTGCCAGCAGCTTAGATCTAAGTGAGCAGTTCTTC
TRBJ2-6,TRBV7-3,NA,few,CASSSHHRAGANVLTF,TGTGCCAGCAGCTCCCACCACAGGGCCGGGGCCAACGTCCTGACTTTC
TRBJ2-1,TRBV19,TRBD2,NA,CASSMGGEQFF,TGTGCCAGTAGTATGGGAGGGGAGCAGTTCTTC
TRBJ1-2,TRBV6-1,NA,NA,CASRDGPGYGYTF,TGTGCCAGCAGGGACGGTCCGGGGTATGGCTACACCTTC
TRBJ2-1,TRBV11-2,TRBD2,NA,CASSLRGREGQGEQFF,TGTGCCAGCAGCTTAAGGGGGCGGGAGGGCCAAGGTGAGCAGTTCTTC
TRBJ2-1,TRBV7-2,NA,few,CASTPSRDYNEQFF,TGTGCCAGCACCCCGTCCCGGGACTACAATGAGCAGTTCTTC
TRBJ1-2,TRBV2,TRBD1,NA,CASMTGADYGYTF,TGTGCCAGCATGACAGGGGCAGACTATGGCTACACCTTC
TRBJ1-5,TRBV30,TRBD1,few,CAWTTGGMGNQPQHF,TGTGCCTGGACGACAGGGGGAATGGGCAATCAGCCCCAGCATTTT
TRBJ2-1,TRBV4-2,TRBD2,NA,CASSLDLAGEGEQFF,TGTGCCAGCAGCTTAGATTTAGCGGGAGAGGGTGAGCAGTTCTTC
TRBJ2-1,TRBV7-3,TRBD2,NA,CASSPGGSGISYNEQFF,TGTGCCAGCAGCCCCGGGGGTAGCGGGATCTCCTACAATGAGCAGTTCTTC
TRBJ1-1,TRBV9,TRBD1,NA,CASSVRTGNTEAFF,TGTGCCAGCAGCGTAAGGACAGGGAACACTGAAGCTTTCTTT
TRBJ1-2,TRBV18,NA,few,CASSPAGDYGYTF,TGTGCCAGCTCACCTGCCGGGGACTATGGCTACACCTTC
TRBJ2-5,TRBV4-2,NA,NA,CASSPGNSGQETQYF,TGTGCCAGCAGCCCGGGGAATAGCGGACAAGAGACCCAGTACTTC
TRBJ2-7,TRBV7-2,TRBD2,NA,CASSLSPGLAVPPAYEQYF,TGTGCCAGCAGCTTATCACCGGGACTAGCTGTACCACCCGCCTACGAGCAGTACTTC
TRBJ2-1,TRBV5-1,NA,NA,CASSLGPQGTGNNEQFF,TGCGCCAGCAGCTTGGGGCCACAGGGTACTGGAAACAATGAGCAGTTCTTC
TRBJ1-1,TRBV19,TRBD1,few,CASSIIRGTEAFF,TGTGCCAGTAGTATAATCAGGGGGACTGAAGCTTTCTTT
TRBJ2-3,TRBV27,TRBD2,NA,CASSRTSGATDTQYF,TGTGCCAGCAGTAGGACTAGCGGGGCCACAGATACGCAGTATTTT
TRBJ2-3,TRBV29-1,TRBD2,few,CSVPGTSGITDTQYF,TGCAGCGTCCCCGGGACTAGCGGGATTACAGATACGCAGTATTTT
TRBJ2-1,TRBV14,NA,few,CASSQEGRGSYNEQFF,TGTGCCAGCAGCCAAGAAGGCAGGGGATCCTACAATGAGCAGTTCTTC
TRBJ2-7,TRBV27,NA,few,CASSLVGRKYEQYF,TGTGCCAGCAGTTTAGTGGGCAGGAAGTACGAGCAGTACTTC
TRBJ2-1,TRBV5-6,NA,few,CASSLRWPYNEQFF,TGTGCCAGCAGCTTGCGTTGGCCGTACAATGAGCAGTTCTTC
TRBJ2-4,TRBV10-3,NA,NA,CAPSDPGNIQYF,TGTGCCCCCTCGGACCCGGGGAACATTCAGTACTTC
TRBJ2-1,TRBV9,NA,NA,CASSVGPVGEQFF,TGTGCCAGCAGCGTAGGTCCTGTCGGTGAGCAGTTCTTC
TRBJ1-5,TRBV30,NA,few,CAWRDPGDQPQHF,TGTGCCTGGAGGGACCCAGGGGATCAGCCCCAGCATTTT
TRBJ1-4,TRBV19,NA,NA,CASRGLNGEKLFF,TGTGCCAGTAGGGGCCTGAATGGTGAAAAACTGTTTTTT